Sequencing of this TCR beta chain was carried out in a study of blood T cell repertoires in COVID-19. Study background: Collection of acute and convalescent COVID-19 samples took place in the United States, Italy and Spain. The cDNA or gDNA used as material had been derived from T cells, B-cell-depleted T cells, or PBMCs.

Study processing details: Amplification of reference gene primers provided the estimated nucleated cell counts. The table came from immunoSEQ multiplex PCR; TCRdb's copy has only in-frame clones and leaves some out. V and J calls and clone size follow that table, whereas D and trimming were derived from the DNA. The sample records about 98,000 clones, 81% being singletons. The CDR3 is made up of 14 amino acids. V dropped 8 bases and J dropped 3; count of bases not matched to a gene: 8. The germline gives CDR1 SGHAT, CDR2 FQNNGV. V gene TRBV11-2 combines with J gene TRBJ2-5, with TRBD2 matching 8 bases. The source is a woman older than 75 with acute or convalescent COVID-19. Material for sequencing was peripheral blood. The CDR3, as DNA: TGTGCCAGCGGACCGGGACTAGTGAAAGAGACCCAGTACTTC. Encoded protein: CASGPGLVKETQYF. Variable domain in full (rest from reference TRBV11-2 and TRBJ2-5): EAGVAQSPRYKIIEKRQSVAFWCNPISGHATLYWYQQILGQGPKLLIQFQNNGVVDDSQLPKDRFSAERLKGVDSTLKIQPAKLEDSAVYLCASGPGLVKETQYFGPGTRLLVL.